This entry lists 7 T cell receptor beta chains sequenced from one sample in a study of OX40 agonist ivuxolimab in advanced cancers. The repertoire was sequenced with immunoSEQ multiplex PCR; TCRdb's copy has only in-frame clones and lacks some. Of some 86,000 clones listed, about 90% were seen once; the top ten hold around 0.35%. The specimen was CD4+ or CD8+ T cells sorted from blood, collected in a trial of the OX40 agonist ivuxolimab. These receptors all stem from an adult with an advanced solid tumor such as melanoma, head and neck, liver or kidney cancer.

CDR3 DNA sequence: TGTGCCAGCAGCGTAGCTCTGCAGAGTCAGCCCCAGCATTTT. It is translated as CASSVALQSQPQHF. The chain employs TRBV9 and TRBJ1-5, with D uncertain. Trimming left V 0 bases short and J 6 bases short, with 10 bases between. From germline, CDR1 is SGDLS and CDR2 YYNGEE. The CDR3 sequence is 14 residues long.

CDR3 residues: CASSRLRGPYGYTF. In nucleotides, the CDR3 is TGTGCCAGCAGCCGCCTAAGAGGGCCCTATGGCTACACCTTC. The rearrangement links TRBV11-1 to TRBJ1-2; no clear D gene. V shed 5 bases and J shed 4 bases, with 14 bases lying between them. Germline V lookup: CDR1 SGHAT, CDR2 FQDESV (reference sequence). This CDR3 is 14 amino acids long.

This clone was seen only once. The chain is built from TRBV10-3 and TRBJ2-5; 10 bases map to TRBD2. The CDR3 loop spans 15 amino acids. Germline-derived CDR1 and CDR2 are ENHRY and SYGVKD. V shed 0 bases, J shed 6 bases, and the junction held 4 bases outside the gene matches. In DNA form, the CDR3 reads TGTGCCATCAGTGAGTCCGGGACTAGCGCGCAGACCCAGTACTTC. Residues: CAISESGTSAQTQYF.

This clone was detected once. The V call is TRBV28, the J call TRBJ2-1; 14 nucleotides line up with TRBD2. J was trimmed by 9 bases and V by 10 bases; bases with no gene match: 8. The CDR3 has 14 residues. Per germline, CDR1 MDHEN and CDR2 SYDVKM. CDR3 sequence reads: CAILRTSGGFEQFF. For the CDR3, the DNA is TGTGCCATCCTTAGGACTAGCGGGGGGTTTGAGCAGTTCTTC. Filled out from reference TRBV28 and TRBJ2-1, the complete variable domain reads DVKVTQSSRYLVKRTGEKVFLECVQDMDHENMFWYRQDPGLGLRLIYFSYDVKMKEKGDIPEGYSVSREKKERFSLILESASTNQTSMYLCAILRTSGGFEQFFGPGTRLTVL.

V is TRBV28 and J is TRBJ2-5; TRBD2 might be the D (5 bases). Germline V gives CDR1 MDHEN, CDR2 SYDVKM. V was trimmed by 6 bases and J by 5 bases, leaving 16 bases between them. This CDR3 is 14 amino acids long. In DNA form, the CDR3 reads TGTGCCAGCAGCGGCCGAGGCGGGTGGGAGACCCAGTACTTC. The encoded protein is CASSGRGGWETQYF.

The V call is TRBV7-9, the J call TRBJ1-4; TRBD1 might be the D (5 bases). The CDR3 sequence is 15 residues long. Trimming removed 5 bases from V and 0 bases from J, with 10 bases in between. The germline CDR1 and CDR2 sequences are SEHNR and FQNEAQ (reference sequence). The CDR3, as DNA: TGTGCCAGCAGCCCGACAGAAGCAACTAATGAAAAACTGTTTTTT. This translates into CASSPTEATNEKLFF.

This clone was observed a single time. The genes are TRBV2 and TRBJ2-5; 12 nucleotides match TRBD2. The assigned J gene may be wrong: the sequence end matches TRBJ2-7 better. Germline V gives CDR1 SNHLY, CDR2 FYNNEI. The CDR3 consists of 16 residues. CDR3: CASSGLLAGGNYEQYF. DNA of the CDR3: TGTGCCAGCAGTGGTTTACTAGCGGGGGGTAACTACGAGCAGTACTTC.